The clone carrying this T cell receptor beta chain has more than one count but fewer than ten. Only in-frame clones appear in the TCRdb table, and some are missing; sequencing was by immunoSEQ multiplex PCR. The sample contains approximately 190,000 clones, 70% to 90% of which appear only once. Germline-derived CDR1 and CDR2 are LNHDA and SQIVND (reference sequence). This CDR3 has 12 residues. Between the trimmed V and J ends, which lost 3 bases and 15 bases, there was a span of 16 bases. The data were taken from a study of blood T cell repertoires in COVID-19. Study-wide background: There were acute and convalescent COVID-19 samples, and they came from the United States, Italy and Spain.

The chain couples TRBV19 to TRBJ2-3; D perhaps matches TRBD2 (5 bases). The material sequenced was peripheral blood. This TCR was sampled from a man between 60 and 75 years old with active or convalescent COVID-19. CDR3 in DNA: TGTGCCAGTAGTATGTACGGGGTGGTCAAATATTTT. Its translation is CASSMYGVVKYF.